This T cell receptor (beta chain) was obtained from a study of regulatory dendritic cells for organ transplantation. Study-level results: Regulatory dendritic cells appeared to expand memory CD8+ clones less than mature ones.

Deletions cut 3 bases from V and 0 bases from J, with 9 bases between. The CDR3 runs to 14 residues. The germline V gene has CDR1 MNHEY and CDR2 SMNVEV (reference sequence). Concerning this clone: Its antigen is unidentified.

Repertoires were generated with immunoSEQ multiplex PCR, while TCRdb's copy carries only in-frame clones and drops some. The sample contains 30,000 or so clones, approximately 77% of which appear only once. The sample taken for sequencing was naive CD8+ T cells from blood. Subset meaning: CD45RA+ naive T cells. The receptor was isolated from a human donor in good health. The chain has TRBV27 and TRBJ2-7; a possible D gene is TRBD2 (6 bases). The CDR3 is CASSFAGSSYEQYF. The CDR3 DNA reads as TGTGCCAGCAGTTTTGCGGGAAGCTCCTACGAGCAGTACTTC.